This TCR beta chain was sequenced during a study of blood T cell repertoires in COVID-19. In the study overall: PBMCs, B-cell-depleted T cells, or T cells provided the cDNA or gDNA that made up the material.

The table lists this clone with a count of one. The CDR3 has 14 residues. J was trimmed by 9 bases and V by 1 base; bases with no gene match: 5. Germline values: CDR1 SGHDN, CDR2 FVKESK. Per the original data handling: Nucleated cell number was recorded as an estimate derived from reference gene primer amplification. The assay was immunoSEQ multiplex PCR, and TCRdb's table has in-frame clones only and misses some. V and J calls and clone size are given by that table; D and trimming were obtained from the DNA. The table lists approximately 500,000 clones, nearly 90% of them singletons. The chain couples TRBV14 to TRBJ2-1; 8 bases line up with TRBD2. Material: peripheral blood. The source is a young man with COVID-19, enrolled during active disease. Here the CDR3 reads CASSQVRGGTEQFF. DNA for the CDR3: TGTGCCAGCAGCCAAGTCCGGGGGGGCACTGAGCAGTTCTTC.